One T cell receptor beta chain is described in this entry. No antigen is known for it. This sample was included in a study of OX40 agonist ivuxolimab in advanced cancers. Study overall: Dosing consisted of intravenous ivuxolimab at 0.01 to 10 mg/kg every 2 weeks. Broader study findings: There were, on average, more expanded clones in CD8+ T cells than in CD4+.

Germline CDR1 MNHEY, CDR2 SMNVEV (reference sequence). The CDR3 is 14 residues long. V dropped 5 bases and J dropped 4 bases, with 14 bases sitting between them. Sequencing was performed with immunoSEQ multiplex PCR; in TCRdb, only in-frame clones are kept and a portion is missing. The sample consists of some 83,000 clones, about 86% of them appearing once. V gene TRBV27 combines with J gene TRBJ1-2; no reliable D call. This specimen was CD4+ or CD8+ T cells sorted from blood, taken in a trial of the OX40 agonist ivuxolimab. This TCR was recovered from an adult with an advanced solid tumor such as melanoma, head and neck, liver or kidney cancer. The chain's CDR3 is CASSLTPSSYGYTF. The CDR3 nucleotides are TGTGCCAGCAGTCTAACCCCCTCGTCCTATGGCTACACCTTC.